The 2 T cell receptor beta chains listed next were all sequenced from one sample in a study of T cell responses to AZD1222 COVID-19 vaccine. Generated by immunoSEQ multiplex PCR, the TCRdb table keeps only in-frame clones and is missing some. The table shows 160,000 or so clones, with 90% to 95% occurring only once. Sequences were derived from peripheral blood, sampled on day 0 of AZD1222 vaccination. The receptors originated from an adult in good health.

The J gene is TRBJ1-5, the V gene TRBV28; D is perhaps TRBD1 (6 bases). Germline V gene lookup returns CDR1 MDHEN and CDR2 SYDVKM. The CDR3 has 15 amino acids. V was trimmed by 5 bases and J by 7 bases, leaving 18 bases between them. The CDR3 loop reads CASSLSQGSRQPQHF. As DNA, the CDR3 is TGTGCCAGCAGTCTATCACAGGGAAGTCGGCAGCCCCAGCATTTT.

The V and J genes are TRBV27 and TRBJ2-2; D is undetermined. CDR1 and CDR2 (germline): MNHEY, SMNVEV (reference sequence). Between the trimmed V and J ends, which lost 4 bases and 3 bases, there was a span of 12 bases. CDR3 length: 15 amino acids. CDR3 DNA sequence: TGTGCCAGCAGTTGGTCTTACAGATACACCGGGGAGCTGTTTTTT. This gives the protein CASSWSYRYTGELFF.